What follows describes a single T cell receptor beta chain. Its antigen is undetermined. The data originate from a study of cytomegalovirus exposure and HLA in healthy donors. Points from the study as a whole: Among TCR beta chains of equal frequency, HLA-associated ones were more clonally expanded in a later analysis. One later analysis reportedly identified an Asian-associated ancestry cluster that showed fewer N-insertions than the approximately 710-donor mean.

The PCR employed 60 Vbeta primers together with 13 Jbeta primers. Repertoires were generated with immunoSEQ multiplex PCR, while TCRdb's copy carries only in-frame clones and drops some. Here the sample spans about 200,000 clones, about two thirds being singletons. CDR1 and CDR2 (germline): SQVTM, ANQGSEA. CDR3 length equals 12 residues. Trimming removed 4 bases from V and 4 bases from J, with 7 bases in between. The chain joins TRBV29-1 to TRBJ1-4; D might be TRBD1 (5 bases). This TCR was recovered from a man in his forties in good health and CMV-seropositive. The sequenced sample was PBMCs. The CDR3 loop is CSVAGFNEKLFF. The CDR3 DNA reads TGCAGCGTTGCAGGGTTTAATGAAAAACTGTTTTTT.